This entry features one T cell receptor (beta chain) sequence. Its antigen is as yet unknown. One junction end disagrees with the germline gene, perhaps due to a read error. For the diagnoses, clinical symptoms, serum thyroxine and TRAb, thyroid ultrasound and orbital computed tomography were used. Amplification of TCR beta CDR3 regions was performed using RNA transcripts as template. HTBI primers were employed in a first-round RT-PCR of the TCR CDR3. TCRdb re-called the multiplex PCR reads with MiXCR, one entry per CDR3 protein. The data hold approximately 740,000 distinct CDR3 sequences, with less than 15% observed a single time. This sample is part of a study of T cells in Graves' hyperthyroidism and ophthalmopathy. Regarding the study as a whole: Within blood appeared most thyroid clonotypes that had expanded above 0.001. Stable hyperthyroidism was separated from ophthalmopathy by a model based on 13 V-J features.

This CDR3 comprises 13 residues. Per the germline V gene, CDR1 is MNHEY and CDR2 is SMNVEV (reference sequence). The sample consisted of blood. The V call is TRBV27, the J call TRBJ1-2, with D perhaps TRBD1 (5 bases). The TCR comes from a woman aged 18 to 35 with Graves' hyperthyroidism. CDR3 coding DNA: TGTGCCAGCAGTTTTTCAGGGAAGGGTGGCTGCACCTTC. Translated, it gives CASSFSGKGGCTF.